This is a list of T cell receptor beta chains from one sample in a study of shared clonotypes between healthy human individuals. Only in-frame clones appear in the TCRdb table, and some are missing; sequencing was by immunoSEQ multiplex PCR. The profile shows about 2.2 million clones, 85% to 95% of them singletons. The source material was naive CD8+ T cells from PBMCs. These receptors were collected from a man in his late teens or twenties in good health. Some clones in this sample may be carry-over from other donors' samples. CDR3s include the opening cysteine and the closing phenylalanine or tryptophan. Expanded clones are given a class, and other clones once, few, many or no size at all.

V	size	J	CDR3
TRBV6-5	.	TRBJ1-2	CASSLGENYGYTF
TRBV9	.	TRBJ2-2	CASSVEGGKDTGELFF
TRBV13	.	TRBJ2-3	CASNHGRTSGTQYF
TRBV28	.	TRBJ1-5	CASSLWGIGNQPQHF
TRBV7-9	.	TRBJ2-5	CASRQPGLAGQETQYF
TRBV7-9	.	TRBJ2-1	CASQSWAYNEQFF
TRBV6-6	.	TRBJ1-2	CASSYGTEVDLYGYTF
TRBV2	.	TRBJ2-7	CASETGSYEQYF
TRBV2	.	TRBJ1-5	CASSPRTGGNQPQHF
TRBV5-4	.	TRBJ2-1	CASSLPLDNEQFF
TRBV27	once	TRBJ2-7	CASSVGTGFYEQYF
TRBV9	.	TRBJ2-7	CASSSRTGALSYEQYF
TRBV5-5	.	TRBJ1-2	CASSQDRGSDGYTF
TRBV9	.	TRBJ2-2	CASSVQEGRGTGELFF
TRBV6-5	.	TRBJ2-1	CASSYLAGVGNEQFF
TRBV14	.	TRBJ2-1	CASTPDRRHEQFF
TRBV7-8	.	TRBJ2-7	CASSRTGGISEQYF
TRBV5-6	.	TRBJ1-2	CASSLRAGYTF
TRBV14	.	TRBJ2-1	CASSRGQGKQFF
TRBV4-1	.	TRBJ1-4	CASSQGQGSTNEKLFF
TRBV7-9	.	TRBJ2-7	CASSKPGYEQYF
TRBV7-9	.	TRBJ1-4	CASSPGTGREKLFF
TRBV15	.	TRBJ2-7	CATSTGTGPYEQYF
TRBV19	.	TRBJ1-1	CASSNPGIVGTEAFF
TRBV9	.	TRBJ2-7	CASSAGGWYEQYF
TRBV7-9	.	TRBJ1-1	CASSLDPGSAEAFF
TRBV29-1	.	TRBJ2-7	CSVEDLGRSGRAGEQYF
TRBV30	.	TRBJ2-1	CAWNSGLHNEQFF
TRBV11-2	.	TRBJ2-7	CASSLSPSYEQYF
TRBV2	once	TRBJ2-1	CANQDRAIYNEQFF